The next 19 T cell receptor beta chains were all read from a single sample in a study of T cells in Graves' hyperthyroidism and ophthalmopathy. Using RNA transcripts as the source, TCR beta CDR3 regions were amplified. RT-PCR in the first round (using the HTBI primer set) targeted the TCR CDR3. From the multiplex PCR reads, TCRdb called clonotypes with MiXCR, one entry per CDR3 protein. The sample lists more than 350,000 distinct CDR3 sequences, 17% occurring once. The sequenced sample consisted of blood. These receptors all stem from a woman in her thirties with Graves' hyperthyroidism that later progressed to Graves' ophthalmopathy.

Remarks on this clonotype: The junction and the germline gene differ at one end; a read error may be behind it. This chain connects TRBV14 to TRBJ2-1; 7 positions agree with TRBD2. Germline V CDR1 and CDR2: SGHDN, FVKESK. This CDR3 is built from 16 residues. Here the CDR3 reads CASSQSQAGFGNEQFF. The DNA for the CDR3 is TGCGCCAGCAGCCAGTCCCAAGCGGGATTCGGGAATGAGCAGTTCTTC.

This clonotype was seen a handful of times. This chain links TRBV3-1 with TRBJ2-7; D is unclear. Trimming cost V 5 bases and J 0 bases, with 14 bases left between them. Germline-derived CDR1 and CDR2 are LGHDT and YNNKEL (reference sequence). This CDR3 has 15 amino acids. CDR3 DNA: TGTGCCAGCAGCTCAAGCACAATACTCTCCTACGAGCAGTACTTC. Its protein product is CASSSSTILSYEQYF.

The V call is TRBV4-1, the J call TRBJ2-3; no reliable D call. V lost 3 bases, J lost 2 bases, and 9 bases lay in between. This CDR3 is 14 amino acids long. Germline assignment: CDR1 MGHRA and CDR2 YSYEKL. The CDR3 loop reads CASSQTGYTDTQYF. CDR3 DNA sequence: TGCGCCAGCAGCCAGACGGGTTACACAGATACGCAGTATTTT.

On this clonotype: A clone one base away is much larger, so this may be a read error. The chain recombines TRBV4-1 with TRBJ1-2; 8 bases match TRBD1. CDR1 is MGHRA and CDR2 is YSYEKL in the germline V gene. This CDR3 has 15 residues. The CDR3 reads CATSPEQGASYGYTF. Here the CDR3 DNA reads TGCGCCACCAGCCCTGAGCAGGGGGCTAGCTATGGCTACACCTTC.

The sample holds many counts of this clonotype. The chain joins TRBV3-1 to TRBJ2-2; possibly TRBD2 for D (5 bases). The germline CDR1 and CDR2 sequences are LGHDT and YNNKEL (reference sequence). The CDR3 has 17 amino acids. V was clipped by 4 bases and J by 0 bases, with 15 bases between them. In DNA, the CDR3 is TGTGCCAGCAGCCTCCTCGAGGGCCCCGCGAACACCGGGGAGCTGTTTTTT. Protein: CASSLLEGPANTGELFF.

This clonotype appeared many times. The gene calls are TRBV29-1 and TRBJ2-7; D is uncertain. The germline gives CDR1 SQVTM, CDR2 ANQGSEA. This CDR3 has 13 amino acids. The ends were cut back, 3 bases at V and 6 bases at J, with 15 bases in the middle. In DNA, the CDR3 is TGCAGCGTTGATGATCTGGGCAGAAGCGAGCAGTACTTC. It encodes CSVDDLGRSEQYF.

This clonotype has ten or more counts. DNA for the CDR3: TGTGCCAGCAGCATTCGGGGGATCCATGAAAAACTGTTTTTT. This codes for CASSIRGIHEKLFF. The chain couples TRBV5-6 to TRBJ1-4; D may be TRBD1 (5 bases). In germline, CDR1 is SGHDT, CDR2 YYEEEE. V shed 4 bases and J shed 6 bases, with 13 bases lying between them. The length of the CDR3 is 14 residues.

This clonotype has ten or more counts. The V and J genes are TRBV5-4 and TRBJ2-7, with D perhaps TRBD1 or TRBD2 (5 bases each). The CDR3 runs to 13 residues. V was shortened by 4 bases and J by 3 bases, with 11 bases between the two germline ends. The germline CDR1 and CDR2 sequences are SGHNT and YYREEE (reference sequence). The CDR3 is CASSVGTSYEQYF. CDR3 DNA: TGTGCCAGCAGCGTTGGGACCAGCTACGAGCAGTACTTC.

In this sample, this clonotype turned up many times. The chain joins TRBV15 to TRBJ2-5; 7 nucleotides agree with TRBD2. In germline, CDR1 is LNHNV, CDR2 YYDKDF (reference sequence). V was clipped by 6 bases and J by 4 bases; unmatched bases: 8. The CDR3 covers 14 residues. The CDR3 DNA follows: TGTGCCACCAGTAAGCGGGGAGTGACAGAGACCCAGTACTTC. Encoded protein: CATSKRGVTETQYF.

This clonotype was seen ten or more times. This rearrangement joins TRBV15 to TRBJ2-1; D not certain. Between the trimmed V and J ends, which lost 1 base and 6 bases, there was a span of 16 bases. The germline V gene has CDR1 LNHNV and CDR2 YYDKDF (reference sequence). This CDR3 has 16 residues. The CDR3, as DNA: TGTGCCACCAGCAGAGCTGACGTTTTAGTTGGCAATGAGCAGTTCTTC. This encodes CATSRADVLVGNEQFF.

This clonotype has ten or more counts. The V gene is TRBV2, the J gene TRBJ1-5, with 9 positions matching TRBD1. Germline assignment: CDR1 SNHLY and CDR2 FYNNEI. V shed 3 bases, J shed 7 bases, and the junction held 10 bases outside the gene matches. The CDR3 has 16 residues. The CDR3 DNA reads TGTGCCAGCAGTGACAGGGCCCCGACAGGGGGGCAGCCCCAGCATTTT. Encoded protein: CASSDRAPTGGQPQHF.

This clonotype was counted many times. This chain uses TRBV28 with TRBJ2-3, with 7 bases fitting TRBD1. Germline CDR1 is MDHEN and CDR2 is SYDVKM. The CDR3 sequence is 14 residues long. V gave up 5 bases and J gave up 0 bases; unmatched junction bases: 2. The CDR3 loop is CASSPQGSTDTQYF. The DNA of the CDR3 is TGTGCCAGCAGTCCACAGGGGAGCACAGATACGCAGTATTTT.

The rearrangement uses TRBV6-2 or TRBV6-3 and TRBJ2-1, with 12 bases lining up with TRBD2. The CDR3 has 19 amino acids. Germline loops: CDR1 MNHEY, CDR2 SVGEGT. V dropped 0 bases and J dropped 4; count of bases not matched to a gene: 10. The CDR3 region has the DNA TGTGCCAGCAGTTACTCTCCTAGCGGGGGGGCCGAGGTATACAATGAGCAGTTCTTC. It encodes CASSYSPSGGAEVYNEQFF.

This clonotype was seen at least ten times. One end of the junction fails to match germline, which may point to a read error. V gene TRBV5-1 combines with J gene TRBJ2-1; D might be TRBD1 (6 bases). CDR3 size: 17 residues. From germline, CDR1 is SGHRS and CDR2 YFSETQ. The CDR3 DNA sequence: TGCGCCAGCACCTTGGTGGGGGCGTCCCTCTCCTGGAATGAGCAGTTCTTC. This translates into CASTLVGASLSWNEQFF.

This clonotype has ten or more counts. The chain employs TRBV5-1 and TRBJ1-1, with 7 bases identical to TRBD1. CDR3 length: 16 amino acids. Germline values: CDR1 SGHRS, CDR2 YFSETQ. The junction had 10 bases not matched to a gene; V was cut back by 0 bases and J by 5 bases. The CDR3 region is CASSLVPRGSSTEAFF. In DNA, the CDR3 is TGCGCCAGCAGCTTGGTTCCCAGGGGGTCATCGACTGAAGCTTTCTTT.

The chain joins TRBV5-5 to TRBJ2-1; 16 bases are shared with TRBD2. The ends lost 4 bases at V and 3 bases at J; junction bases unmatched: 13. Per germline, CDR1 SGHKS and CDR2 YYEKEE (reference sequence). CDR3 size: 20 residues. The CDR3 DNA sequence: TGTGCCAGCAGCACCCGACCGGGACTAGCGGGAGGGAACCTCTACAATGAGCAGTTCTTC. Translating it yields CASSTRPGLAGGNLYNEQFF.

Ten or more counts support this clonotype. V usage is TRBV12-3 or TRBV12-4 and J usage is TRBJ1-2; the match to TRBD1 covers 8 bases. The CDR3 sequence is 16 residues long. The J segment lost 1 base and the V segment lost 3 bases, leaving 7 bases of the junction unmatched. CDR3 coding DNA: TGTGCCAGCAGTTTTAGTACAGGGGGAGGTAACTATGGCTACACCTTC. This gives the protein CASSFSTGGGNYGYTF.

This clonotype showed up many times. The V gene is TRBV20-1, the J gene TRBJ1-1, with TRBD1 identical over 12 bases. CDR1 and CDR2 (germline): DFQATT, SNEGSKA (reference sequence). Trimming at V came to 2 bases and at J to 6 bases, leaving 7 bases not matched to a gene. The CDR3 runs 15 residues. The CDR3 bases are TGCAGTGCTAGACCGGGACAGGGGGCGTGGGCTGAAGCTTTCTTT. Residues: CSARPGQGAWAEAFF.

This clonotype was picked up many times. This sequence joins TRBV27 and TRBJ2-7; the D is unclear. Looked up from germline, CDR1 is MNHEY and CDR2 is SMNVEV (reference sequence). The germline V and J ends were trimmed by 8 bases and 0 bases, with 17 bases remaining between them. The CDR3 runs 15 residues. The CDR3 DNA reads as TGTGCCAGCGCCCGTCGGCTGGGAAGCTCCTACGAGCAGTACTTC. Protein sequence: CASARRLGSSYEQYF.